One sample yielded the 10 T cell receptor beta chains listed below, sequenced in a study of blood T cells in healthy people across ages (dated by TCRdb to between 2015 and 2016). Library creation used 5' RACE. The reads were generated on an Illumina HiSeq 2500. The second PCR ran for roughly 7 to 11 cycles and used a J-beta primer mix along with a sample-barcoded 5' primer. In TCRdb, the public reads were trimmed at Q25 with fastp and aligned with MiXCR, with productive beta chains retained. CDR3 protein duplicates are merged, each entry listing the most common genes and DNA. For this sample there are fewer than 600,000 distinct CDR3 sequences; over 25% appear just once. Over 3.5% of the sample goes to the ten largest clones. A further study also used this sample, focusing on T cells of mothers and their children.

The sample consisted of blood. These receptors originate from a boy between 2 and 10 years old in good health.

This chain connects TRBV28 to TRBJ2-5; D may be TRBD1 (6 bases). Germline assignment: CDR1 MDHEN and CDR2 SYDVKM. The CDR3 has 13 amino acids. V lost 2 bases to trimming and J lost 5 bases, with 9 bases between them. The CDR3 region is CASSLGQIETQYF. CDR3 sequence (DNA): TGTGCCAGCAGTTTAGGACAGATTGAGACCCAGTACTTC. Filled out from reference TRBV28 and TRBJ2-5, the complete variable domain reads DVKVTQSSRYLVKRTGEKVFLECVQDMDHENMFWYRQDPGLGLRLIYFSYDVKMKEKGDIPEGYSVSREKKERFSLILESASTNQTSMYLCASSLGQIETQYFGPGTRLLVL.

In its sample, this clonotype was seen a few times. The V call is TRBV4-3, the J call TRBJ1-4; D is ambiguous. The CDR3 is made up of 15 amino acids. Germline values: CDR1 LGHNA, CDR2 YSLEER. V was trimmed by 0 bases and J by 10 bases, leaving 15 bases between them. This CDR3 reads CASSQDLGTVSKLFF. For the CDR3, the DNA is TGCGCCAGCAGCCAAGATCTCGGCACAGTATCAAAACTGTTTTTT.

This clonotype was observed at least ten times. The chain has TRBV7-9 and TRBJ1-3; tentatively, D is TRBD1 (6 bases). The V gene lost 2 bases and the J gene lost 4 bases, with 9 bases spanning the gap. The germline CDR1 and CDR2 sequences are SEHNR and FQNEAQ (reference sequence). There are 14 residues in the CDR3. CDR3 sequence (DNA): TGTGCCAGCAGCTTACAGGGGAGCGGAAACACCATATATTTT. It yields the protein CASSLQGSGNTIYF.

V is TRBV7-2 and J is TRBJ2-5, with unresolved D. The length of the CDR3 is 13 residues. Germline-derived CDR1 and CDR2 are SGHTA and FQGNSA. V was cut by 2 bases and J by 5 bases, with 9 bases left in between. CDR3 loop: CASSLSDWETQYF. In nucleotides, the CDR3 is TGTGCCAGCAGCTTAAGCGACTGGGAGACCCAGTACTTC. Complete variable domain (other parts from reference TRBV7-2 and TRBJ2-5): GAGVSQSPSNKVTEKGKDVELRCDPISGHTALYWYRQSLGQGLEFLIYFQGNSAPDKSGLPSDRFSAERTGGSVSTLTIQRTQQEDSAVYLCASSLSDWETQYFGPGTRLLVL.

This chain uses TRBV20-1 with TRBJ2-3, with 8 positions matching TRBD2. V shed 1 base and J 3 bases; nucleotides not matched to a gene: 6. The length of the CDR3 is 15 residues. Germline V lookup: CDR1 DFQATT, CDR2 SNEGSKA (reference sequence). The CDR3 spells CSARGSGGRTDTQYF. The CDR3 DNA reads TGCAGTGCTAGAGGCAGCGGGGGAAGAACAGATACGCAGTATTTT.

V and J are TRBV27 and TRBJ2-3; 8 positions match TRBD2. J lost 6 bases, V lost 6 bases, and 17 bases had no gene match. Germline CDR1 and CDR2: MNHEY and SMNVEV (reference sequence). The CDR3 spans 17 residues. CDR3 in DNA: TGTGCCAGCAGATATTATCCCCCAGCGGGGGCAGGGGATACGCAGTATTTT. Encoded protein: CASRYYPPAGAGDTQYF.

DNA of the CDR3: TGTGCCAGCAGAAGTCTACAAGGAAGGGGTAGTGAAAAACTGTTTTTT. Translation gives CASRSLQGRGSEKLFF. This chain uses TRBV25-1 with TRBJ1-4; possible D gene TRBD1, 5 bases. V lost 6 bases and J lost 7, with 21 bases in between. The germline V gene encodes CDR1 MGHDK and CDR2 SYGVNS. The CDR3 totals 16 residues.

This clonotype was picked up many times. The J gene is TRBJ2-2, the V gene TRBV6-4, with D unresolved. The CDR3 consists of 12 residues. Trimming removed 3 bases at V and 4 bases at J, with 3 bases between. CDR1 and CDR2 from the germline V gene are MRHNA and SNTAGT. CDR3 protein: CASSEGTGELFF. In DNA, the CDR3 is TGTGCCAGCAGTGAGGGCACCGGGGAGCTGTTTTTT.

V usage is TRBV29-1 and J usage is TRBJ2-3; 14 bases align to TRBD2. J gave up 2 bases and V 4 bases, and 2 bases lay outside the gene matches. Germline assignment: CDR1 SQVTM and CDR2 ANQGSEA. This CDR3 comprises 15 residues. The CDR3 loop reads CSVVTSGGATDTQYF. DNA for the CDR3: TGCAGCGTTGTGACTAGCGGGGGGGCCACAGATACGCAGTATTTT.

This clonotype was detected only a few times. The CDR3 bases are TGCAGTGGTCCCGGGACAGGAAACACTGAAGCTTTCTTT. Encoded protein: CSGPGTGNTEAFF. The chain carries TRBV20-1 and TRBJ1-1; TRBD1 matches at 8 bases. The CDR3 contains 13 residues. V dropped 7 bases and J dropped 2; count of bases not matched to a gene: 6. From germline, CDR1 is DFQATT and CDR2 SNEGSKA (reference sequence).